This entry lists 23 T cell receptor beta chains sequenced from one sample in a study of beta chain features in type 1 diabetes. Isolated RNA was reverse transcribed in full, so expressed TCRB transcripts were sequenced. The assay was immunoSEQ multiplex PCR, and TCRdb's table has in-frame clones only and misses some. The sample consists of nearly 250,000 clones, under 70% of them appearing once. The sequenced sample was naive CD4+ T cells from blood. The receptors derive from a man aged 25-45 years in good health.

This clone came up a few times. The chain joins TRBV28 to TRBJ1-1; D gene ambiguous. V lost 7 bases to trimming and J lost 1 base, with 13 bases between them. CDR1 and CDR2 from the germline V gene are MDHEN and SYDVKM. This CDR3 has 14 residues. The CDR3 reads CASTPYAANTEAFF. CDR3 in DNA: TGTGCCAGCACCCCCTACGCGGCGAACACTGAAGCTTTCTTT. Drawing the rest from reference TRBV28 and TRBJ1-1, the complete variable domain is DVKVTQSSRYLVKRTGEKVFLECVQDMDHENMFWYRQDPGLGLRLIYFSYDVKMKEKGDIPEGYSVSREKKERFSLILESASTNQTSMYLCASTPYAANTEAFFGQGTRLTVV.

V and J are TRBV6-1 and TRBJ2-3; the D gene is possibly TRBD1 (6 bases). The ends were cut back, 8 bases at V and 12 bases at J, with 12 bases in the middle. The length of the CDR3 is 10 residues. Germline V CDR1 and CDR2: MNHNS, SASEGT. The CDR3 nucleotides read TGTGCCAGCGGACAGCTTCAACAGTATTTT. It translates to CASGQLQQYF.

This rearrangement joins TRBV10-3 to TRBJ1-5, with TRBD1 matching 8 bases. The CDR3 totals 13 residues. V gave up 10 bases and J gave up 6 bases; unmatched junction bases: 8. The V gene's germline CDR1 is ENHRY and CDR2 SYGVKD. The CDR3 reads CATGAGGSQPQHF. The CDR3 nucleotides read TGTGCCACCGGGGCAGGGGGCAGTCAGCCCCAGCATTTT.

The rearrangement uses TRBV10-3 and TRBJ2-7, with D possibly being TRBD2 (6 bases). The CDR3 runs to 15 residues. Germline loops: CDR1 ENHRY, CDR2 SYGVKD. The germline V and J ends were trimmed by 6 bases and 3 bases, with 18 bases remaining between them. Here the CDR3 DNA reads TGTGCCATCAGAGACCGCACTAGCACTTTCTACGAGCAGTACTTC. As protein: CAIRDRTSTFYEQYF.

V usage is TRBV4-3 and J usage is TRBJ2-1; either TRBD1 or TRBD2 may supply D (6 bases each). Germline values: CDR1 LGHNA, CDR2 YSLEER. Trimming shortened V by 2 bases and J by 8 bases, and 10 bases separated the two germline ends. The CDR3 length is 13 residues. The CDR3 DNA follows: TGCGCCAGCAGCCAACTAGGGGGGCATGAGCAGTTCTTC. This sequence encodes CASSQLGGHEQFF.

The chain uses TRBV10-3 and TRBJ2-7, with TRBD1 matching over 7 bases. V gave up 3 bases and J gave up 3 bases; unmatched junction bases: 2. The CDR3 is made up of 13 amino acids. The germline gives CDR1 ENHRY, CDR2 SYGVKD. The CDR3 loop is CAISENRGYEQYF. DNA for the CDR3: TGTGCCATCAGTGAAAACAGGGGCTACGAGCAGTACTTC.

The CDR3: CASSSGPLYEQYF. The DNA of the CDR3 is TGTGCCAGCAGCTCAGGGCCTTTATACGAGCAGTACTTC. The genes are TRBV7-2 and TRBJ2-7; tentatively, D is TRBD1 (5 bases). The V gene lost 4 bases and the J gene lost 4 bases, with 11 bases spanning the gap. This CDR3 contains 13 residues. The V gene's germline CDR1 is SGHTA and CDR2 FQGNSA.

The rearrangement uses TRBV30 and TRBJ2-3; D is unclear. The CDR3 is made up of 14 amino acids. Germline V gene sequence: CDR1 GTSNPN, CDR2 SVGIG (reference sequence). The V gene lost 2 bases and the J gene lost 4 bases, with 13 bases spanning the gap. DNA of the CDR3: TGTGCCTGGAGTCTCCGGAGTCTCCCAGATACGCAGTATTTT. Encoded protein: CAWSLRSLPDTQYF.

This clone was seen a few times. Here the CDR3 DNA reads TGTGCCAGCAGTGAATCGATATCTCGGGATACGCAGTATTTT. Translating gives CASSESISRDTQYF. The rearrangement links TRBV25-1 to TRBJ2-3; no definite D call. V shed 1 base and J shed 6 bases, with 11 bases lying between them. CDR1 and CDR2 (germline): MGHDK, SYGVNS. The CDR3 totals 14 residues.

CDR3 in amino acids: CASSLEGQLREPQHF. For the CDR3, the DNA is TGCGCCAGCAGCTTGGAGGGACAGCTGCGGGAGCCCCAGCATTTT. The chain is built from TRBV5-1 and TRBJ1-5, with TRBD1 identical over 7 bases. Germline-derived CDR1 and CDR2 are SGHRS and YFSETQ. The CDR3 is 15 residues long. V lost 0 bases and J lost 8; bases outside the gene matches: 8.

This clone was detected only once. The chain is built from TRBV7-2 and TRBJ2-5, with 8 bases aligning to TRBD1. Germline V gene sequence: CDR1 SGHTA, CDR2 FQGNSA. The CDR3 has 14 residues. J gave up 6 bases and V 5 bases, and 8 bases lay outside the gene matches. The CDR3: CASSAWTGMKTQYF. DNA of the CDR3: TGTGCCAGCAGCGCATGGACAGGGATGAAGACCCAGTACTTC.

V is TRBV7-9 and J is TRBJ2-7; weak D call: TRBD2 (5 bases). Germline V gene data show CDR1 as SEHNR and CDR2 as FQNEAQ (reference sequence). This CDR3 region has 11 residues. Deletions cut 4 bases from V and 7 bases from J, with 8 bases between. Written as DNA, the CDR3 is TGTGCCAGCAGCTCGGTAGCGGAGCAGTACTTC. Its protein is CASSSVAEQYF.

The chain has TRBV15 and TRBJ2-7, with D hard to call. Germline loops: CDR1 LNHNV, CDR2 YYDKDF (reference sequence). The length of the CDR3 is 17 residues. Trimming removed 0 bases from V and 5 bases from J, with 20 bases in between. The CDR3 nucleotides read TGTGCCACCAGCAGAGATCCGAGTGGTGATCGTCTGGACGAGCAGTACTTC. It encodes CATSRDPSGDRLDEQYF.

V usage is TRBV9 and J usage is TRBJ1-6, with 10 bases matching TRBD1. Germline V gene lookup returns CDR1 SGDLS and CDR2 YYNGEE. There are 14 residues in the CDR3. The trim removed 3 bases at V and 8 bases at J, leaving 2 bases unmatched. The CDR3, as DNA: TGTGCCAGCAGCGGTGGACAGGGGGATTCACCCCTCCACTTT. It yields the protein CASSGGQGDSPLHF.

The chain combines TRBV7-2 with TRBJ2-3, with no clear D. Trimming pared 4 bases from V and 6 bases from J, leaving 11 bases between. Germline CDR1 SGHTA, CDR2 FQGNSA. The CDR3 has 13 residues. CDR3 residues: CASSYGSGDTQYF. Written as DNA, the CDR3 is TGTGCCAGCAGCTACGGATCGGGTGATACGCAGTATTTT.

The genes are TRBV28 and TRBJ2-7, with a possible D match to TRBD2 (6 bases). This CDR3 region has 14 residues. Trimming took 4 bases from V and 2 from J, leaving 12 bases between them. Germline V gives CDR1 MDHEN, CDR2 SYDVKM. The CDR3 sequence is CASSSPGRAYEQYF. The CDR3 DNA sequence: TGTGCCAGCAGTTCACCCGGGAGAGCCTACGAGCAGTACTTC.

The rearrangement links TRBV30 to TRBJ1-3; D is unclear. CDR1 is GTSNPN and CDR2 is SVGIG in the germline V gene (reference sequence). The CDR3 spans 11 residues. V gave up 5 bases and J gave up 0 bases, with 2 bases separating them. In DNA, the CDR3 is TGTGCCTGGGGCTCTGGAAACACCATATATTTT. Protein product: CAWGSGNTIYF. Based on the CDR3 plus reference TRBV30 and TRBJ1-3, the full variable domain is SQTIHQWPATLVQPVGSPLSLECTVEGTSNPNLYWYRQAAGRGLQLLFYSVGIGQISSEVPQNLSASRPQDRQFILSSKKLLLSDSGFYLCAWGSGNTIYFGEGSWLTVV.

The chain has TRBV6-6 and TRBJ1-5, with 8 bases aligning to TRBD1. V lost 5 bases to trimming and J lost 6 bases; unmatched junction nucleotides: 6. The CDR3 is made up of 14 amino acids. Germline CDR1 reads MNHNY; CDR2 reads SVGAGI (reference sequence). The CDR3 loop is CASSTTGESQPQHF. For the CDR3, the DNA is TGTGCCAGCAGTACGACAGGGGAGAGTCAGCCCCAGCATTTT.

The J gene is TRBJ2-5, the V gene TRBV25-1; 10 positions agree with TRBD2. The CDR3 length is 15 residues. With V trimmed by 2 bases and J by 4 bases, 4 bases remained unmatched. The germline CDR1 and CDR2 sequences are MGHDK and SYGVNS. The CDR3 is CASSESGRAGETQYF. In DNA form, the CDR3 reads TGTGCCAGCAGTGAAAGCGGGAGGGCCGGAGAGACCCAGTACTTC.

The chain joins TRBV9 to TRBJ2-5, with unresolved D. The CDR3 length is 16 residues. Trimming cost V 0 bases and J 4 bases, with 16 bases left between them. Per germline, CDR1 SGDLS and CDR2 YYNGEE. The CDR3 bases are TGTGCCAGCAGCGTAGGGAGCACGGGCAGGCTAGAGACCCAGTACTTC. It codes for CASSVGSTGRLETQYF.

This rearrangement joins TRBV13 to TRBJ1-2; TRBD1 agrees at 12 bases. CDR1 and CDR2 (germline): PRHDT, FYEKMQ (reference sequence). CDR3 length: 17 amino acids. V shed 5 bases, J shed 6 bases, and the junction held 13 bases outside the gene matches. CDR3 nucleotides: TGTGCCAGCAGCCTTAGGGGTTGGGACAGGGGGCCCCATGGCTACACCTTC. Protein product: CASSLRGWDRGPHGYTF.

This chain joins TRBV29-1 and TRBJ1-1; D ambiguous. The germline V gene has CDR1 SQVTM and CDR2 ANQGSEA. The V end was cut by 2 bases, the J end by 1 base, with 14 bases between. The length of the CDR3 is 15 residues. The CDR3 here is CSVENIGEPNTEAFF. CDR3 DNA sequence: TGCAGCGTTGAAAATATTGGGGAGCCGAACACTGAAGCTTTCTTT.

The rearrangement uses TRBV6-5 and TRBJ2-4; a possible D gene is TRBD1 (5 bases). Germline CDR1 MNHEY, CDR2 SVGAGI. The CDR3 is 11 residues long. The germline V and J ends were trimmed by 8 bases and 11 bases, with 13 bases remaining between them. The CDR3 DNA is TGTGCCAGCCGTGGGGCCTTTGTTCAGTACTTC. Protein sequence: CASRGAFVQYF.